The T cell receptor (beta chain) under discussion was sequenced for a study of early T cells in non-severe SARS-CoV-2 infection. General observations from the study: VDJdb matches were skewed toward anti-spike CD8 T cell responses.

Researchers tagged individual cDNA molecules with unique molecular identifiers. TCRdb re-analysed the 5' RACE reads in MiXCR, keeping a single row per CDR3 protein. Of 60,000 or so distinct CDR3 sequences in the sample, 9.5% to 14% are singletons; the top ten hold 1.5% to 2%. This CDR3 is 15 amino acids long. Germline V lookup: CDR1 SGHTA, CDR2 FQGNSA. V lost 5 bases and J lost 6; bases outside the gene matches: 10. About this clonotype itself: Its specificity is unknown.

Sequencing used whole blood. The origin of this receptor is an adult who was a healthcare worker with PCR-confirmed SARS-CoV-2 infection or an uninfected control (not recorded which). The chain joins TRBV7-2 to TRBJ1-5; TRBD1 matches at 7 bases. CDR3 loop: CASSARRGLSQPQHF. CDR3 sequence (DNA): TGTGCCAGCAGCGCCCGTAGGGGGCTATCTCAGCCCCAGCATTTT.